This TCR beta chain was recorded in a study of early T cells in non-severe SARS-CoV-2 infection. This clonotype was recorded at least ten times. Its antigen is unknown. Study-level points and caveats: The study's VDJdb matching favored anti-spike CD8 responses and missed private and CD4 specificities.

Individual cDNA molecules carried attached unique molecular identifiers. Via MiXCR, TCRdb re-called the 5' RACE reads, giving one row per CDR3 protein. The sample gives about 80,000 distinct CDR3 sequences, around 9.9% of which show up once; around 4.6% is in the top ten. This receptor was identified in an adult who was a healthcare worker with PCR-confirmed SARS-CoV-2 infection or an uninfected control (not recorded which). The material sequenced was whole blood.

The CDR3 spells CASSLSTSGLVTQYF. CDR3 nucleotide sequence: TGTGCCAGCAGCTTAAGTACTAGCGGGCTCGTTACGCAGTATTTT. This chain joins TRBV7-9 and TRBJ2-3; 9 bases match TRBD2. This CDR3 region has 15 residues. V trimming: 2 bases; J trimming: 8 bases; junction bases outside the gene matches: 8. Germline assignment: CDR1 SEHNR and CDR2 FQNEAQ (reference sequence). The whole variable domain, filled in from reference TRBV7-9 and TRBJ2-3, reads DTGVSQNPRHKITKRGQNVTFRCDPISEHNRLYWYRQTLGQGPEFLTYFQNEAQLEKSRLLSDRFSAERPKGSFSTLEIQRTEQGDSAMYLCASSLSTSGLVTQYFGPGTRLTVL.